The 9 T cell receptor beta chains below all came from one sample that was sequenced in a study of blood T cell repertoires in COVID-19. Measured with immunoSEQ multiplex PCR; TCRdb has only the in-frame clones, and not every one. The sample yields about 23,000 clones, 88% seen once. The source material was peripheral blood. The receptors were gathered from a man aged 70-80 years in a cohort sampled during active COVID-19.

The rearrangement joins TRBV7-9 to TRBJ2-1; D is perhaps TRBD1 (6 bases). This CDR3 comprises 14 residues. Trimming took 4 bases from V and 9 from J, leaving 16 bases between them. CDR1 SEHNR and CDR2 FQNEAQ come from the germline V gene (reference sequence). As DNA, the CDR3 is TGTGCCAGCAGCTCACCCGGGACACCTACTGAGCAGTTCTTC. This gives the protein CASSSPGTPTEQFF.

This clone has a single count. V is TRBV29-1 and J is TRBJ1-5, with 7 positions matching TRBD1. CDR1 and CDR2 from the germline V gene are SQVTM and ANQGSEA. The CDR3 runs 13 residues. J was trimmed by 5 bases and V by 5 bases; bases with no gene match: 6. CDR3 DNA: TGCAGCGTTTCCGACAGGGAAGATCAGCCCCAGCATTTT. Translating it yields CSVSDREDQPQHF.

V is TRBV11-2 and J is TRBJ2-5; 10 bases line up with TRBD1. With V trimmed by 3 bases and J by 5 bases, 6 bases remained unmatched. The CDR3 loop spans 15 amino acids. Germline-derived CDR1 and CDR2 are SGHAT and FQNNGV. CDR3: CASSLRQGAWETQYF. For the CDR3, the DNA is TGTGCCAGCAGCTTGCGACAGGGGGCGTGGGAGACCCAGTACTTC.

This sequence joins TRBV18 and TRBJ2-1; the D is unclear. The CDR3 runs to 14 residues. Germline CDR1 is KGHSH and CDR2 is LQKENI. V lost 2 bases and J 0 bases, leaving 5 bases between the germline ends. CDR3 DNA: TGTGCCAGCTCACCAGCGGCCTCCTACAATGAGCAGTTCTTC. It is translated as CASSPAASYNEQFF.

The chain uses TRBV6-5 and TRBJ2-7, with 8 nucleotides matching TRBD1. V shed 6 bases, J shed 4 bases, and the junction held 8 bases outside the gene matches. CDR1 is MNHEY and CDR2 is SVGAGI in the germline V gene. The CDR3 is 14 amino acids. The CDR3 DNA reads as TGTGCCAGCAGGCGTGACAGGGGTCCTTACGAGCAGTACTTC. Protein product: CASRRDRGPYEQYF.

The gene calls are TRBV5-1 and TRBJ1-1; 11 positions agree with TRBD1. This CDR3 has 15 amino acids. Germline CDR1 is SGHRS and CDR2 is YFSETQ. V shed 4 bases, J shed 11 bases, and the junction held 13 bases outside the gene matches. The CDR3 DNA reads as TGCGCCAGCAGCGCCCCCGGACAGGGGGCGGCAGGTGCTTTCTTT. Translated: CASSAPGQGAAGAFF.

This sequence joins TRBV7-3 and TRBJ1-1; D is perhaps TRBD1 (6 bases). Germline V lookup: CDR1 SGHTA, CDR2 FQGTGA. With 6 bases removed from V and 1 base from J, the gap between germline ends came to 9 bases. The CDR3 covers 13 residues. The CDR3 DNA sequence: TGTGCCAGCAGTACACAGGGGAACACTGAAGCTTTCTTT. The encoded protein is CASSTQGNTEAFF.

CDR3 sequence (DNA): TGTGCCAGCAGCCCTATCCCTAGGGGCACCGGGGAGCTGTTTTTT. It specifies CASSPIPRGTGELFF. The chain couples TRBV7-6 to TRBJ2-2; tentatively, D is TRBD1 (5 bases). V was cut by 5 bases and J by 4 bases, with 14 bases left in between. In germline, CDR1 is SGHVS, CDR2 FNYEAQ. The CDR3 has 15 residues.

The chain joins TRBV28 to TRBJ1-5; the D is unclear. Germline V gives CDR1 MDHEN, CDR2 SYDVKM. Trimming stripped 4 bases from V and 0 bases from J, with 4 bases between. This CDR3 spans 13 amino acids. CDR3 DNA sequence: TGTGCCAGCAGTTCTTATAGCAATCAGCCCCAGCATTTT. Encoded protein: CASSSYSNQPQHF.